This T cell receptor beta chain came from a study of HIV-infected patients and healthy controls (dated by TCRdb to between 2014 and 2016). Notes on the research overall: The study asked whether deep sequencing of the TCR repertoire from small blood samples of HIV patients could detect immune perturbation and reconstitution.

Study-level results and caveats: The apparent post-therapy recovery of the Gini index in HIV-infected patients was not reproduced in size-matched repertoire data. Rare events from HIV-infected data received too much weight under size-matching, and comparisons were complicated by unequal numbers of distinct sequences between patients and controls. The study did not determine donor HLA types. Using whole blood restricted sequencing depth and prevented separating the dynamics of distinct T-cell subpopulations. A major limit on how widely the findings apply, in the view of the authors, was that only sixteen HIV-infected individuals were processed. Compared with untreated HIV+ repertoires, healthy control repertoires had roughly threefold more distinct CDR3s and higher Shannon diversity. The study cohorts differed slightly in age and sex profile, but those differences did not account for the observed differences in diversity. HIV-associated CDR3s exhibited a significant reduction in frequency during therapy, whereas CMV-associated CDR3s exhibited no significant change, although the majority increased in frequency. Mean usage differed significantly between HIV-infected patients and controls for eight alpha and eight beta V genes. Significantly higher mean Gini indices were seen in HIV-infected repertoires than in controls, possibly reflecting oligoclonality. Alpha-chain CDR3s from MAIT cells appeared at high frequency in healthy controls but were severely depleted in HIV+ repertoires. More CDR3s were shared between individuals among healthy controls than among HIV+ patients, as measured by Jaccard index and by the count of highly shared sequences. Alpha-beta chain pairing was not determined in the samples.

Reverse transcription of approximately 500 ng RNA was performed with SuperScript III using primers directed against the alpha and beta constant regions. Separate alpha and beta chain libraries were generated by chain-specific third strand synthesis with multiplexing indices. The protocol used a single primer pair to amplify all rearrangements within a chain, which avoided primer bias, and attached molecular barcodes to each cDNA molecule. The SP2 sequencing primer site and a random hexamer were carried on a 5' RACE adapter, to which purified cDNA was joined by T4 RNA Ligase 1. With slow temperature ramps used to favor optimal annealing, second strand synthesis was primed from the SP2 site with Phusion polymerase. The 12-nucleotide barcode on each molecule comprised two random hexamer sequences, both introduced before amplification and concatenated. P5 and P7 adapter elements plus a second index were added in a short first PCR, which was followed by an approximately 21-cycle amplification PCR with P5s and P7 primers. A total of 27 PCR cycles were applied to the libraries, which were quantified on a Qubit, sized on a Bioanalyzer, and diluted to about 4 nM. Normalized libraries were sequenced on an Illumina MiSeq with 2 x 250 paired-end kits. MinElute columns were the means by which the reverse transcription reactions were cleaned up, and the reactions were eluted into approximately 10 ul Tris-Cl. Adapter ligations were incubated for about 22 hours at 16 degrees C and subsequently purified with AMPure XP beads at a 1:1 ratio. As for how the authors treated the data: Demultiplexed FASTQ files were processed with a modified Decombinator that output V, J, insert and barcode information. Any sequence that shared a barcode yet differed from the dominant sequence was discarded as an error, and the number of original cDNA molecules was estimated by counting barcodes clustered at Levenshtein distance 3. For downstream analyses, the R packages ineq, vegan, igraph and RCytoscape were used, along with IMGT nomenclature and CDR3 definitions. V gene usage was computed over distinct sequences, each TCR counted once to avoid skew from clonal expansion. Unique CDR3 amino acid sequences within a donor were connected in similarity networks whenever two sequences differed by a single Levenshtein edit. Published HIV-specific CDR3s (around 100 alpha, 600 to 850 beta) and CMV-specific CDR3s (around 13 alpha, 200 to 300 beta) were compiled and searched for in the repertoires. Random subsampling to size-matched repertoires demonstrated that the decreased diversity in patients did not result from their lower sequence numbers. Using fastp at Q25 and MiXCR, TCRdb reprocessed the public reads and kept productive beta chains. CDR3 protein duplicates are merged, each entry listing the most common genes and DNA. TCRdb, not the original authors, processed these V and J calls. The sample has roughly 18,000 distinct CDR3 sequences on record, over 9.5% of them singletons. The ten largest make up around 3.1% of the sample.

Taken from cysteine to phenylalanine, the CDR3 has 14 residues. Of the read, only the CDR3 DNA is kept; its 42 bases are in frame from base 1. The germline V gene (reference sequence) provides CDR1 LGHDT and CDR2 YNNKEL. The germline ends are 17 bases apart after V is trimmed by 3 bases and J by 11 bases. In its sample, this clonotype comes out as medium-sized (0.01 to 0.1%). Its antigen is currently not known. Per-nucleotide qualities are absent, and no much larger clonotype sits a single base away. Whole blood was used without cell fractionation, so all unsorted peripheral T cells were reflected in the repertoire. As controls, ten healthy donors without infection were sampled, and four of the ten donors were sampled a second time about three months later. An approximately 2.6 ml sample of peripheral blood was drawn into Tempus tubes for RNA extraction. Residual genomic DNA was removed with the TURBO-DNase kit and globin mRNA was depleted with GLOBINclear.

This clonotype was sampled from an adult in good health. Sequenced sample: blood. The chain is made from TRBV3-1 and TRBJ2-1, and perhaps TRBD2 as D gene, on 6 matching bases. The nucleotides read TGTGCCAGCAGCCATGGAGGGCAGTCCAGGAAGCAGTTCTTC. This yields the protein CASSHGGQSRKQFF.